This T cell receptor (beta chain) stems from a study of spatial heterogeneity in lung cancer. As for the study in general: Counts of TCR transcripts in tumor regions correlated strongly with a matched bulk RNA-seq T cell module score. Findings and limits, study-wide: Tracking of tumor mutation counts was seen in expanded intratumoral alpha and beta TCR counts. Tracking of ubiquitous and regional nonsynonymous mutations by counts of ubiquitous and regional expanded TCRs, respectively, was seen.

Time point noted: sample taken at primary tumor resection. TCRdb re-called the 5' RACE reads through MiXCR, storing one row per CDR3 protein. The sample lists 6,000 to 7,500 distinct CDR3 sequences; around 15% were seen once. By frequency in the sample, this clonotype is medium-sized. Its target is not known. V lost 3 bases and J 7 bases, leaving 13 bases between the germline ends. The CDR3 is 14 amino acids. This sequence joins TRBV12-3 or TRBV12-4 and TRBJ2-1; possible D gene TRBD2, 5 bases. This TCR came from a male donor with early-stage non-small cell lung cancer. Material: lung tumor tissue, obtained at surgery. The CDR3 loop reads CASSLGEAINEQFF. DNA for the CDR3: TGTGCCAGCAGTTTGGGAGAAGCTATTAATGAGCAGTTCTTC.